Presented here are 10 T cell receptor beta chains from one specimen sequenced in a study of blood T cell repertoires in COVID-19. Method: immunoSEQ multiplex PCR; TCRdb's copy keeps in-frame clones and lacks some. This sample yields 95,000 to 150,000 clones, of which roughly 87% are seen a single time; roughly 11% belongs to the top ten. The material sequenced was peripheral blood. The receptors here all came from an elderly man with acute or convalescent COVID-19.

The CDR3 DNA follows: TGTGCCAGCAGACTAGCGGGGGAGTACAATGAGCAGTTCTTC. It codes for CASRLAGEYNEQFF. The chain has TRBV6-5 and TRBJ2-1; 11 bases line up with TRBD2. This CDR3 has 14 residues. CDR1 is MNHEY and CDR2 is SVGAGI in the germline V gene. The V and J ends lost 6 bases and 4 bases, in that order; junction bases with no gene match: 2.

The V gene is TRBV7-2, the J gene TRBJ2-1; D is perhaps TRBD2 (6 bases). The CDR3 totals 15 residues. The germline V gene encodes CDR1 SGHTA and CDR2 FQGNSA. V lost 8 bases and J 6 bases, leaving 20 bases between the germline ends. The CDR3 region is CASHPGGWQLNEQFF. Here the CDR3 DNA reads TGTGCCAGCCACCCCGGAGGGTGGCAGCTCAATGAGCAGTTCTTC.

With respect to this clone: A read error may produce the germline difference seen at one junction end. CDR3 sequence: CASSLVSGQGVGVF. The CDR3 DNA reads as TGTGCCAGCAGCTTAGTTTCGGGGCAGGGGGTAGGAGTTTTC. The V gene is TRBV7-2, the J gene TRBJ2-4; 7 bases match TRBD1. The CDR3 length is 14 residues. The germline gives CDR1 SGHTA, CDR2 FQGNSA.

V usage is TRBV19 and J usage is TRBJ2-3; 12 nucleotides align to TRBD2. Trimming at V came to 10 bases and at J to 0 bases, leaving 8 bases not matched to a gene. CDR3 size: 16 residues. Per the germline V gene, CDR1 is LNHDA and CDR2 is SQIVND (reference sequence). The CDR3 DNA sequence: TGTGCCACACGGACTAGCGGGGAGGGAAGCACAGATACGCAGTATTTT. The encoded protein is CATRTSGEGSTDTQYF.

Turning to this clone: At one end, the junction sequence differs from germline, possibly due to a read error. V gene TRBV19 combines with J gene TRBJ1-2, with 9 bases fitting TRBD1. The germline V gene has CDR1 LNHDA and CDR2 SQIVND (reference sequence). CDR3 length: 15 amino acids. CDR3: CASTPRDRASYGYIF. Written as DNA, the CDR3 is TGTGCCTCAACCCCCCGGGACAGGGCTAGCTATGGCTACATCTTC.

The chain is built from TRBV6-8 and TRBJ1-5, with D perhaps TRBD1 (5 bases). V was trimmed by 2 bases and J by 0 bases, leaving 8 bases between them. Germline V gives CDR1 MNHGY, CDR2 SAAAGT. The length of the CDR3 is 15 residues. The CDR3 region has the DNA TGTGCCAGCAGTTACCAGGGATTTAGCAATCAGCCCCAGCATTTT. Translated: CASSYQGFSNQPQHF.

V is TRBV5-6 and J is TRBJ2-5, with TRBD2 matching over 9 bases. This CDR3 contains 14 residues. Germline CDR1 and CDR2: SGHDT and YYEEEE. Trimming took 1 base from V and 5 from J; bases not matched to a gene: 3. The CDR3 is CASSLLAGGETQYF. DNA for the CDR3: TGTGCCAGCAGCTTGTTGGCGGGAGGGGAGACCCAGTACTTC. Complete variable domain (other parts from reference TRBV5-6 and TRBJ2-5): DAGVTQSPTHLIKTRGQQVTLRCSPKSGHDTVSWYQQALGQGPQFIFQYYEEEERQRGNFPDRFSGHQFPNYSSELNVNALLLGDSALYLCASSLLAGGETQYFGPGTRLLVL.

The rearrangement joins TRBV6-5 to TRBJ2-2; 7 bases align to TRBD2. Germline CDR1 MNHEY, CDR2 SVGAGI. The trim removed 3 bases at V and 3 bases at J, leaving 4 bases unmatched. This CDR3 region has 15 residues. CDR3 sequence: CASSYGLGDTGELFF. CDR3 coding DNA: TGTGCCAGCAGTTATGGACTAGGGGACACCGGGGAGCTGTTTTTT.

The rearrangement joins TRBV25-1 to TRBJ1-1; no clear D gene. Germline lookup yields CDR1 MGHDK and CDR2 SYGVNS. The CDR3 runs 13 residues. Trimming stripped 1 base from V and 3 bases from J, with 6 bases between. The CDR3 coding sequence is TGTGCCAGCAGTGAATTGTCCTACACTGAAGCTTTCTTT. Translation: CASSELSYTEAFF.

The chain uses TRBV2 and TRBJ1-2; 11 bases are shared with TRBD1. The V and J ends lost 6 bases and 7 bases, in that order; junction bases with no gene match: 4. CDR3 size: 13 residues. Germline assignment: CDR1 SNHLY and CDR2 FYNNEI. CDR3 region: CASSMGQGVGYTF. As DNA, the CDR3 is TGTGCCAGCAGCATGGGACAGGGGGTTGGCTACACCTTC.